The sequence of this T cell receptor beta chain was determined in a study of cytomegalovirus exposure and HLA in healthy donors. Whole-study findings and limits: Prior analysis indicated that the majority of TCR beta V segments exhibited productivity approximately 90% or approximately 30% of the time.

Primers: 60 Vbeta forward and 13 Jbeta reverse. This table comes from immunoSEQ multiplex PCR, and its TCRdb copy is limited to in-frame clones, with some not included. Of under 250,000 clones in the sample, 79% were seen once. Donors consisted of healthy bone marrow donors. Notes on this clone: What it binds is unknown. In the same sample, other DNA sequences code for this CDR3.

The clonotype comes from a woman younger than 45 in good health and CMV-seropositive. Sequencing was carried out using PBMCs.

CDR3 residues: CASSQGDYGYTF. The CDR3 region has the DNA TGTGCCAGCAGCCAGGGGGACTATGGCTACACCTTC. This sequence joins TRBV6-1 and TRBJ1-2, with TRBD1 matching over 7 bases. CDR1 and CDR2 from the germline V gene are MNHNS and SASEGT. V shed 6 bases and J 3 bases; nucleotides not matched to a gene: 1. CDR3 size: 12 residues.